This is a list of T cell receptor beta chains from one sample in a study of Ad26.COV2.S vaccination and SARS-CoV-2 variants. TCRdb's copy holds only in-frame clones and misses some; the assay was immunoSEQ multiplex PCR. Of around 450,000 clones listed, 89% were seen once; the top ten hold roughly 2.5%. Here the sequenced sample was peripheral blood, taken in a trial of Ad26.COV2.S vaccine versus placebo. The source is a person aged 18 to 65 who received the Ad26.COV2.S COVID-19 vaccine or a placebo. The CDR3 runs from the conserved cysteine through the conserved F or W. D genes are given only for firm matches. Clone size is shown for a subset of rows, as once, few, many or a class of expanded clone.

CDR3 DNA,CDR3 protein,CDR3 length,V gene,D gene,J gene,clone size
TGCGCCAGCAGCTTGGCCCTAGCGGACAATGAGCAGTTCTTC,CASSLALADNEQFF,14,TRBV5-1,TRBD2,TRBJ2-1,-
TGTGCCAGTTCGGACAGGGGCCAGTCACCCCTCCACTTT,CASSDRGQSPLHF,13,TRBV19,TRBD1,TRBJ1-6,-
TGTGCCAGTAGTCCACAGGCCGGAAGTCAGCCCCAGCATTTT,CASSPQAGSQPQHF,14,TRBV19,-,TRBJ1-5,-
TGTGCCAGCAGTTACTATCGGGTTTCGGACTATGGCTACACCTTC,CASSYYRVSDYGYTF,15,TRBV6-5,-,TRBJ1-2,-
TGTGCCACCAGTGATTCGGACTCATTAGAGACCCAGTACTTC,CATSDSDSLETQYF,14,TRBV24-1,-,TRBJ2-5,-
TGTGCCAGTAGTATAGATTCTAGGCGGGGACAGCCCAAGTATAGCAATCAGCCCCAGCATTTT,CASSIDSRRGQPKYSNQPQHF,21,TRBV19,TRBD1,TRBJ1-5,-
TGTGCCAGCAGCCGTACTAGCGGGAGGGCCTTGGAGACCCAGTACTTC,CASSRTSGRALETQYF,16,TRBV5-6,TRBD2,TRBJ2-5,-
TGTGCCAGCAGCCCAGCGAGCTCCTACAATGAGCAGTTCTTC,CASSPASSYNEQFF,14,TRBV7-6,-,TRBJ2-1,-
TGTGCCAGCAGCTTAGTTGGACGGGTCTCTGGAAACACCATATATTTT,CASSLVGRVSGNTIYF,16,TRBV5-6,-,TRBJ1-3,-
TGTGCCATCAGCGGGACAGCTAAAGAGACCCAGTACTTC,CAISGTAKETQYF,13,TRBV10-3,TRBD1,TRBJ2-5,-
TGCAGTGCTAGTCCCCCCCCCAGGAGCTCCTACAATGAGCAGTTCTTC,CSASPPPRSSYNEQFF,16,TRBV20-1,-,TRBJ2-1,-
TGTGCCAGCAGCCGAAGAGGCGAGACCATGGGGCAGTTCTTC,CASSRRGETMGQFF,14,TRBV5-5,-,TRBJ2-1,once
TGCAGCGTCTCGACACCCACTGAAGCTTTCTTT,CSVSTPTEAFF,11,TRBV29-1,-,TRBJ1-1,many
TGTGCCAGCAGCCTAGCGGGGCCAACCTACAATGAGCAGTTCTTC,CASSLAGPTYNEQFF,15,TRBV11-2,TRBD2,TRBJ2-1,-
TGCGCCAGCAGCGCCGGGACAGGGGCCCAATCTGGAAACACCATATATTTT,CASSAGTGAQSGNTIYF,17,TRBV5-1,TRBD1,TRBJ1-3,-
TGTGCCAGCAGCCACAAGGACAGGGGGCCCTACGAGCAGTACTTC,CASSHKDRGPYEQYF,15,TRBV3-1/TRBV3-2,TRBD1,TRBJ2-7,-
TGTGCCAGCAGCGGACTCGGTAGGGACTATGGCTACACCTTC,CASSGLGRDYGYTF,14,TRBV5-6,-,TRBJ1-2,-
TGTGCTAGTGGTTTGGCGGAGAGCGGGAGGTGGTTTGCAGATACGCAGTATTTT,CASGLAESGRWFADTQYF,18,TRBV12-5,TRBD2,TRBJ2-3,-
TGTGCCAGCAGGTCCGGGGGGTCCGGGCAGCAAGAGACCCAGTACTTC,CASRSGGSGQQETQYF,16,TRBV27,TRBD2,TRBJ2-5,-
TGTGCCAGTAGTCCGGGGGGAGGGCCGCATGAGACCCAGTACTTC,CASSPGGGPHETQYF,15,TRBV27,TRBD2,TRBJ2-5,-
TGTGCCAGCAGTTTTAATCTAGCCCCGCAGTATTTT,CASSFNLAPQYF,12,TRBV12-3/TRBV12-4,-,TRBJ2-3,-
TGTGCCAGCACCCTACAGGGGACGCTGTATAATTCACCCCTCCACTTT,CASTLQGTLYNSPLHF,16,TRBV5-5,TRBD1,TRBJ1-6,-
TGTGCCAGTAGTATAGGAGGGCAGGGATGGACCTATGGCTACACCTTC,CASSIGGQGWTYGYTF,16,TRBV19,-,TRBJ1-2,-
TGTGCCAGCAGCCAGACCCCTCTAGAAAAACTGTTTTTT,CASSQTPLEKLFF,13,TRBV3-1/TRBV3-2,-,TRBJ1-4,-
TGTGCCAGCAGTATCACTACCAAGACAGATACGCAGTATTTT,CASSITTKTDTQYF,14,TRBV6-6,-,TRBJ2-3,once
TGTGCCATCAGTGAGTCGCAGCCCCAGCATTTT,CAISESQPQHF,11,TRBV10-3,-,TRBJ1-5,-
TGTGCCAGCGAGGGCGATAGCACTGAAGCTTTCTTT,CASEGDSTEAFF,12,TRBV6-6,-,TRBJ1-1,-
TGTGCCAGCAGCTCCTCGGGGTTCGCCTACAATGAGCAGTTCTTC,CASSSSGFAYNEQFF,15,TRBV7-2,-,TRBJ2-1,few
TGTGCCAGCAGCTTAGATGAGTCGGAGACCCAGTACTTC,CASSLDESETQYF,13,TRBV11-3,-,TRBJ2-5,once
TGTGCCACCAGCAGAGGGGAAATTGGGTACCAAGAGACCCAGTACTTC,CATSRGEIGYQETQYF,16,TRBV15,-,TRBJ2-5,once
TGTGCCAGCAGCTCCGGGTACAATGAGCAGTTCTTC,CASSSGYNEQFF,12,TRBV7-9,-,TRBJ2-1,few
TGTGCCAGCAGTTGGCAGGCCATGACTCGTGGGGCCAACGTCCTGACTTTC,CASSWQAMTRGANVLTF,17,TRBV28,-,TRBJ2-6,-
TGTGCCAGCAGCCCGACTAGCAGGGGATCAGATACGCAGTATTTT,CASSPTSRGSDTQYF,15,TRBV3-1/TRBV3-2,-,TRBJ2-3,-
TGTGCCAGCAGTTTCGGACCCAATCAGCCCCAGCATTTT,CASSFGPNQPQHF,13,TRBV2,-,TRBJ1-5,-
TGTGCCAGCAGCTTAGGGGCAGGGCCGAGTTCCTACGAGCAGTACTTC,CASSLGAGPSSYEQYF,16,TRBV7-6,-,TRBJ2-7,-
TGTGCCAGCAGGCCCCTTGGGAGCACAGATACGCAGTATTTT,CASRPLGSTDTQYF,14,TRBV6-5,-,TRBJ2-3,-
TGTGCCAGCAGTTTCCGGCCTGGCGGGGGGGCCAGCACAGATACGCAGTATTTT,CASSFRPGGGASTDTQYF,18,TRBV7-6,TRBD2,TRBJ2-3,-
TGTGCCAGCAGTAGAAGTACAGGGGCCTTGGGGACCGGGGAGCTGTTTTTT,CASSRSTGALGTGELFF,17,TRBV11-3,TRBD1,TRBJ2-2,-
TGTGCCAGCAAAAGGGGTTCGAACGAGCAGTACTTC,CASKRGSNEQYF,12,TRBV6-5,-,TRBJ2-7,-
TGTGCCACCAGTGATGGGGGGACTAGCTGGTCGAGCACAGATACGCAGTATTTT,CATSDGGTSWSSTDTQYF,18,TRBV24-1,TRBD2,TRBJ2-3,-
TGTGCCAGCAGCTTTGTAGCGGGAGGGGGGAATGAGCAGTTCTTC,CASSFVAGGGNEQFF,15,TRBV5-4,TRBD2,TRBJ2-1,-
TGTGCCAGCAGCTTAGTTAGTAGTGCGGGGACTTACAATGAGCAGTTCTTC,CASSLVSSAGTYNEQFF,17,TRBV7-3,-,TRBJ2-1,-
TGCAGCGTTGGGGCGGAGAATGCTAACTATGGCTACACCTTC,CSVGAENANYGYTF,14,TRBV29-1,-,TRBJ1-2,-
TGTGCCAGCAGCCCTCGCCCGAGGGGCGGCACAGATACGCAGTATTTT,CASSPRPRGGTDTQYF,16,TRBV7-3,-,TRBJ2-3,-
TGTGCCAGCAGCCAAGGGCCGCACCGCGATGGCCGGGGGGCTTTCTTT,CASSQGPHRDGRGAFF,16,TRBV3-1/TRBV3-2,-,TRBJ1-1,-
TGTGCCATCAGTGTCTCCCGGGACCCCAATGAGCAGTTCTTC,CAISVSRDPNEQFF,14,TRBV10-3,-,TRBJ2-1,-
TGTGCCAGCAGTAGACTAGCGGGTTTCACCGGGGAGCTGTTTTTT,CASSRLAGFTGELFF,15,TRBV25-1,TRBD2,TRBJ2-2,-
TGTGCCAGCAGTGTGGGGAACACTGAAGCTTTCTTT,CASSVGNTEAFF,12,TRBV2,-,TRBJ1-1,few
TGTGCCAGCAGCTTAGCCCTTGCCGAGCGGATGGTACTCTATGGCTACACCTTC,CASSLALAERMVLYGYTF,18,TRBV7-9,-,TRBJ1-2,-
TGTGCCAGCAGCTTGGCCGTGGGGACTAATGAAAAACTGTTTTTT,CASSLAVGTNEKLFF,15,TRBV7-9,-,TRBJ1-4,-
TGTGCCTGGAGGCGTGCGCTCAGCACAGATACGCAGTATTTT,CAWRRALSTDTQYF,14,TRBV30,-,TRBJ2-3,-
TGTGCCAGCAGCTTAGGCGGGAATGAAAAACTGTTTTTT,CASSLGGNEKLFF,13,TRBV7-9,-,TRBJ1-4,-